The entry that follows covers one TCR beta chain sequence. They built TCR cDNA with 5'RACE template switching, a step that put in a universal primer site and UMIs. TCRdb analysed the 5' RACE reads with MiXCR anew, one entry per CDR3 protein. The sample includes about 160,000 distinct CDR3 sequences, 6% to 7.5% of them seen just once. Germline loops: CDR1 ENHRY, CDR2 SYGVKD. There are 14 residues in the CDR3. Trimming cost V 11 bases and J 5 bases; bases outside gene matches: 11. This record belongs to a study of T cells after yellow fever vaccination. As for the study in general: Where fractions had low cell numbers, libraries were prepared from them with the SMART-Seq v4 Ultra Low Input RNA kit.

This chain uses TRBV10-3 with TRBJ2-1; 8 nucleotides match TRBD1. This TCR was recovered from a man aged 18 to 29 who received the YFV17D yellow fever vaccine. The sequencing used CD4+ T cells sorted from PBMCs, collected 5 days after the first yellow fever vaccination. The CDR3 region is CASLFGQGNNEQFF. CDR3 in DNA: TGTGCCTCCCTCTTCGGACAGGGTAACAATGAGCAGTTCTTC.